This T cell receptor (beta chain) was sequenced in a study of blood T cell repertoires in COVID-19. Turning to the study itself: PBMCs, B-cell-depleted T cells, or T cells were the source of the cDNA or gDNA that made up the material.

The participants were between 18 and 89 years old and came from some 23 US areas. Assignment of participants to cohorts was predicated upon participant-reported clinical history. The method was immunoSEQ multiplex PCR; TCRdb's version includes in-frame clones alone and lacks a portion of them. The sample lists 220,000 or so clones, approximately 83% occurring once. CDR1 SGHRS and CDR2 YFSETQ come from the germline V gene. The V and J ends lost 2 bases and 7 bases, in that order; junction bases with no gene match: 13. This CDR3 is 17 amino acids long. This sequence originates from a woman aged 40 to 50 with acute COVID-19. V and J are TRBV5-1 and TRBJ1-5; 9 bases line up with TRBD1. The sample comprised PBMCs or T cells enriched from blood (not recorded which). The DNA of the CDR3 is TGCGCCAGCAGCTTTTGGGACAGGGAGGGCGTTTGGCAGCCCCAGCATTTT. Translation gives CASSFWDREGVWQPQHF. The full variable domain, with the rest looked up from reference TRBV5-1 and TRBJ1-5, is KAGVTQTPRYLIKTRGQQVTLSCSPISGHRSVSWYQQTPGQGLQFLFEYFSETQRNKGNFPGRFSGRQFSNSRSEMNVSTLELGDSALYLCASSFWDREGVWQPQHFGDGTRLSIL.